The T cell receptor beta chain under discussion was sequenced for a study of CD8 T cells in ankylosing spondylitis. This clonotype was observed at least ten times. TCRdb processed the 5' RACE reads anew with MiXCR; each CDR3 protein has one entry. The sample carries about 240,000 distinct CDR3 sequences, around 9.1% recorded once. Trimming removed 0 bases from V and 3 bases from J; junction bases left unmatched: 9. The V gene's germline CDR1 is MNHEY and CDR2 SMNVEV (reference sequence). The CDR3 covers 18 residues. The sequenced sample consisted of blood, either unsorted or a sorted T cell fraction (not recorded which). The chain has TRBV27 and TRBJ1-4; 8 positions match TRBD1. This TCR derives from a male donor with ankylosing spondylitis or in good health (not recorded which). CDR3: CASSLSPGTGPANEKLFF. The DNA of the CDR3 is TGTGCCAGCAGTTTATCCCCCGGGACAGGTCCCGCTAATGAAAAACTGTTTTTT.